Below, 5 T cell receptor beta chains from the same sample are listed, as sequenced in a study of blood T cell repertoires in COVID-19 (dated by TCRdb to 2020 to 2021). Libraries came from the immunoSEQ multiplex PCR assay. TCRdb took over this immuneACCESS table, retaining in-frame rearrangements with V and J assigned. Such tables are incomplete; in checked studies, under half of the missing clones stem from an unresolved V gene, and the remainder is unexplained. Here the sample has about 49,000 clones; approximately 80% occur a single time. The top ten hold 20% to 25% of the sample. The material sequenced was peripheral blood. The receptors were sampled from a woman at least 80 years old with COVID-19, enrolled during active disease.

V is TRBV2 and J is TRBJ1-4; D might be TRBD1 (5 bases). V was trimmed by 4 bases and J by 4 bases, leaving 10 bases between them. Germline assignment: CDR1 SNHLY and CDR2 FYNNEI. The CDR3 spans 14 residues. The CDR3 is CASSVQGFNEKLFF. In nucleotides, the CDR3 is TGTGCCAGCAGTGTCCAGGGATTTAATGAAAAACTGTTTTTT. The full variable domain, rest sourced from reference TRBV2 and TRBJ1-4, is EPEVTQTPSHQVTQMGQEVILRCVPISNHLYFYWYRQILGQKVEFLVSFYNNEISEKSEIFDDQFSVERPDGSNFTLKIRSTKLEDSAMYFCASSVQGFNEKLFFGSGTQLSVL.

This chain uses TRBV19 with TRBJ1-1, with unresolved D. CDR1 and CDR2 (germline): LNHDA, SQIVND (reference sequence). Trimming took 8 bases from V and 4 from J, leaving 14 bases between them. The length of the CDR3 is 13 residues. CDR3 DNA: TGTGCCAGTGCGGCAGTGGGAGGCACTGAAGCTTTCTTT. Its protein product is CASAAVGGTEAFF.

V is TRBV19 and J is TRBJ2-5; D might be TRBD1 (5 bases). V dropped 3 bases and J dropped 4 bases, with 9 bases sitting between them. Germline loops: CDR1 LNHDA, CDR2 SQIVND (reference sequence). CDR3 length equals 13 residues. The CDR3, as DNA: TGTGCCAGTAGTATGGGGCTACCAGAGACCCAGTACTTC. It yields the protein CASSMGLPETQYF. Based on the CDR3 plus reference TRBV19 and TRBJ2-5, the full variable domain is DGGITQSPKYLFRKEGQNVTLSCEQNLNHDAMYWYRQDPGQGLRLIYYSQIVNDFQKGDIAEGYSVSREKKESFPLTVTSAQKNPTAFYLCASSMGLPETQYFGPGTRLLVL.

This chain uses TRBV27 with TRBJ1-2; TRBD1 aligns across 9 bases. Germline trimming cut 5 bases from V and 3 bases from J; bases unmatched to any gene: 1. CDR3 length: 13 amino acids. CDR1 and CDR2 from the germline V gene are MNHEY and SMNVEV (reference sequence). Written as DNA, the CDR3 is TGTGCCAGCAGTCGACAGGGGGACTATGGCTACACCTTC. It translates to CASSRQGDYGYTF.

The chain is built from TRBV5-4 and TRBJ2-1; D uncertain. Trimming took 4 bases from V and 0 from J, leaving 26 bases between them. The CDR3 has 20 residues. Germline lookup yields CDR1 SGHNT and CDR2 YYREEE (reference sequence). Here the CDR3 reads CASSPHGGSGALSSYNEQFF. CDR3 nucleotide sequence: TGTGCCAGCAGCCCCCACGGCGGAAGTGGAGCGCTCAGCTCCTACAATGAGCAGTTCTTC.